The rows below give T cell receptor beta chains drawn from one sample of a study of a mutant IDH1 vaccine in newly diagnosed glioma. Their target antigens are unknown. Data came from immunoSEQ multiplex PCR; TCRdb stores just in-frame clones and leaves some out. The sample lists 20,000 to 25,000 clones, roughly three quarters occurring once. Sample: peripheral blood mononuclear cells (PBMCs), taken from a glioma patient whose treatment included an IDH1 peptide vaccine. The receptor set was obtained from a man younger than 35 with glioma. Some clones in this sample may be carry-over from other donors' samples. The CDR3 runs from the conserved cysteine through the conserved F or W. Fields, in order: CDR3 protein, D gene, V gene. The D gene is left open where the match is weak.

CDR3 protein: CASSPIAGLQETQYF; D gene: TRBD2; V gene: TRBV9
CDR3 protein: CASSYGGPTGEQYF; D gene: NA; V gene: TRBV6-5
CDR3 protein: CASSSRDGDYGYTF; D gene: NA; V gene: TRBV4-1
CDR3 protein: CASSDRPRGGETQYF; D gene: NA; V gene: TRBV25-1
CDR3 protein: CASSSFRDRGDEQYF; D gene: TRBD1; V gene: TRBV6-5
CDR3 protein: CAWSVMGQVGLAGPADTQYF; D gene: NA; V gene: TRBV30
CDR3 protein: CASRDSANYGYTF; D gene: NA; V gene: TRBV5-1
CDR3 protein: CAWKDSDFSNQPQHF; D gene: NA; V gene: TRBV30
CDR3 protein: CASSVGGGVARGNYGYTF; D gene: NA; V gene: TRBV9
CDR3 protein: CASSNNQPQHF; D gene: NA; V gene: TRBV2
CDR3 protein: CASSLTFQALQGSTDTQYF; D gene: NA; V gene: TRBV7-3
CDR3 protein: CASSEGTGGLYEQYF; D gene: TRBD1; V gene: TRBV2
CDR3 protein: CASSDSGLDYNEQFF; D gene: NA; V gene: TRBV6-4